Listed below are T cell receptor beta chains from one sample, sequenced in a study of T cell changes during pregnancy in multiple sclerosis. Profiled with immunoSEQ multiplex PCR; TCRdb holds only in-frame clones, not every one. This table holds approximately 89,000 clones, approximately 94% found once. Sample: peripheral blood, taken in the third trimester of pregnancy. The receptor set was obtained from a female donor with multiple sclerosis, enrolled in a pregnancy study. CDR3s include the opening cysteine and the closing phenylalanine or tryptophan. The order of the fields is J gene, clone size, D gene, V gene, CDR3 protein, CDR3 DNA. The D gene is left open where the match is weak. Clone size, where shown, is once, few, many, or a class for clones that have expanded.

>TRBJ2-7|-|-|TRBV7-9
CASSLAGVQYSYEQYF
TGTGCCAGCAGCTTAGCCGGGGTACAATACTCCTACGAGCAGTACTTC
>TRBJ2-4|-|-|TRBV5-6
CASSFGRGLNIQYF
TGTGCCAGCAGCTTTGGTAGGGGCCTAAACATTCAGTACTTC
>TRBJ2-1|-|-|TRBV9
CASNPGVF
TGTGCCAGCAATCCCGGGGTCTTC
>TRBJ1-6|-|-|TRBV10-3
CAGGDYNSPLHF
TGTGCCGGCGGGGACTATAATTCACCCCTCCACTTT
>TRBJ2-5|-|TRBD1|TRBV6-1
CASSTGGAWQETQYF
TGTGCCAGCAGTACAGGGGGCGCTTGGCAAGAGACCCAGTACTTC
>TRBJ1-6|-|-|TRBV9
CASSGGDRPTVALHF
TGTGCCAGCAGCGGGGGGGACCGCCCTACGGTGGCCCTCCACTTT
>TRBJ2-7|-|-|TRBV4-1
CASSQEARAYEQYF
TGCGCCAGCAGCCAAGAAGCCAGGGCCTACGAGCAGTACTTC
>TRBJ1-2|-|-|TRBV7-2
CASSFGTSYGYTF
TGTGCCAGCAGCTTCGGGACTAGCTATGGCTACACCTTC
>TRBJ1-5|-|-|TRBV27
CASSPLTGNGNQPQHF
TGTGCCAGCAGTCCACTAACAGGGAACGGAAATCAGCCCCAGCATTTT
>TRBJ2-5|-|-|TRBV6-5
CASRNYQETQYF
TGTGCCAGCAGAAACTACCAAGAGACCCAGTACTTC
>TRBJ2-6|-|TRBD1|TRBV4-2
CASSQAGTGGAGANVLTF
TGTGCCAGCAGCCAGGCCGGGACAGGGGGTGCTGGGGCCAACGTCCTGACTTTC
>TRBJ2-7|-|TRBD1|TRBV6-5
CASSSRDSHLSEQYF
TGTGCCAGCAGTTCTAGGGACAGCCATTTGTCCGAGCAGTACTTC
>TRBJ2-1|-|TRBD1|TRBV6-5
CASRTDRARHEQFF
TGTGCCAGCAGAACGGACAGGGCGAGGCATGAGCAGTTCTTC
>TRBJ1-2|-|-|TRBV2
CASSGGPYGYTF
TGTGCCAGCAGTGGGGGGCCGTATGGCTACACCTTC
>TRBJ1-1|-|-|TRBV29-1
CSGIYRLGLSTEAFF
TGCAGCGGGATTTACAGGCTTGGGCTGAGCACTGAAGCTTTCTTT
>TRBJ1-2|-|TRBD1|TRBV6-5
CASRPDRGNGYTF
TGTGCCAGCAGGCCCGACAGGGGGAATGGCTACACCTTC
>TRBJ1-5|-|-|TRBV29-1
CSVTGEGNQPQHF
TGCAGCGTTACAGGTGAGGGCAATCAGCCCCAGCATTTT
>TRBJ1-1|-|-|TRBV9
CASSVVGTEAFF
TGTGCCAGCAGCGTAGTCGGGACAGAAGCTTTCTTT
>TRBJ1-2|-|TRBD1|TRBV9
CASSVGQGASGYTF
TGTGCCAGCAGCGTGGGACAGGGGGCTTCTGGCTACACCTTC
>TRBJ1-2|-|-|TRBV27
CASSLQVGADGYTF
TGTGCCAGCAGTCTCCAGGTAGGGGCAGATGGCTACACCTTC
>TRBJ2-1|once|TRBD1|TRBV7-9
CASSPTAQGAYNEQFF
TGTGCCAGCAGCCCCACGGCGCAGGGGGCTTACAATGAGCAGTTCTTC
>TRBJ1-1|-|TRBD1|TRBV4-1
CASSQESVTGWLNTEAFF
TGCGCCAGCAGCCAAGAATCCGTGACAGGGTGGCTGAACACTGAAGCTTTCTTT
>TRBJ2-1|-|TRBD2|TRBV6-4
CASSDQASGGVYEQFF
TGTGCCAGCAGTGACCAGGCTAGCGGGGGAGTGTATGAGCAGTTCTTC
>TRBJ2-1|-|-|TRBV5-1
CASSLPRDEQFF
TGCGCCAGCAGCTTGCCTCGGGATGAGCAGTTCTTC
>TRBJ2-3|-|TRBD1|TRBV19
CASSTYRGKFTDTQYF
TGTGCCAGTAGTACCTACAGGGGAAAGTTCACAGATACGCAGTATTTT
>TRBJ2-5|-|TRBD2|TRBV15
CASSSGTYQETQYF
TGTGCCAGCTCTAGCGGGACATATCAAGAGACCCAGTACTTC